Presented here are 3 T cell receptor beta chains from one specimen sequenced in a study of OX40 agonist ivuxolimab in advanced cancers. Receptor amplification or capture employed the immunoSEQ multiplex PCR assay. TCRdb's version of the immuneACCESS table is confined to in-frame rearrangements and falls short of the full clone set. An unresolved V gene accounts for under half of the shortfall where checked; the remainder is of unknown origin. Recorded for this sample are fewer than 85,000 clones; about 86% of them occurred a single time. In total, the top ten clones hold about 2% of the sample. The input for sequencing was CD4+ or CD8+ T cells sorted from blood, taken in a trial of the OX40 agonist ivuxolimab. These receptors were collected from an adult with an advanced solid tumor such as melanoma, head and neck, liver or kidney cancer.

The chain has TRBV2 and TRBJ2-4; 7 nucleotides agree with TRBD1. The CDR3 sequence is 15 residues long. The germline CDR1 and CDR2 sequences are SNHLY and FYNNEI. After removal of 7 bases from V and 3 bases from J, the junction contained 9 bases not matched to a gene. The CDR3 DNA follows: TGTGCCAGCATGAGCAGGGGGAAGAGCAAAAACATTCAGTACTTC. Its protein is CASMSRGKSKNIQYF.

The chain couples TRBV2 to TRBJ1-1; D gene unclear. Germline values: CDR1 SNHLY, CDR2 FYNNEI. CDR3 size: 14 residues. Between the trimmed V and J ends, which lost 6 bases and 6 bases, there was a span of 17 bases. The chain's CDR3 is CASRRNEGEAEAFF. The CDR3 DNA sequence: TGTGCCAGCAGAAGAAACGAGGGAGAGGCTGAAGCTTTCTTT.

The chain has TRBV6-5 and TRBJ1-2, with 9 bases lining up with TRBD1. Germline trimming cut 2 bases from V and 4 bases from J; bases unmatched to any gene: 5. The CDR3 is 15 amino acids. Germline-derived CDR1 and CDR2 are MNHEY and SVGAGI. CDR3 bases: TGTGCCAGCAGTTACAGAGGACAGGGGACCTATGGCTACACCTTC. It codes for CASSYRGQGTYGYTF.